This record looks at one TCR beta chain sequence and its context. What it binds is unknown. This CDR3 has 16 amino acids. Looked up from germline, CDR1 is MGHRA and CDR2 is YSYEKL. V shed 4 bases and J shed 4 bases, with 20 bases lying between them. These data come from a study of tumor-infiltrating lymphocytes in primary liver carcinoma. Looking at the study overall: Sequencing of the samples generated roughly 3.65 to 8 million productive TCRbeta reads, with similar yields across tissue types.

TCR beta cDNA was made from approximately 500 ng total RNA with a constant-region primer. Libraries for TCR beta were built through three nested multiplex PCR rounds, which together made up a slightly modified ARM-PCR procedure. A C-beta reverse primer and TRBV1-TRBV30 forward primers served in each of the first two PCR rounds, at approximately 10 cycles apiece. One entry per CDR3 protein results from TCRdb running MiXCR on the multiplex PCR reads. The sample lists 47,000 or so distinct CDR3 sequences, about 68% occurring once. Both RNA and DNA were isolated together from about 21-30 mg of bulk tissue that had not been sorted. Subjects presented with primary liver carcinoma managed by surgical resection. Findings and limits, study-wide: The 250 largest clones made up significantly more of tumor than blood repertoires (p = 0.039).

The V gene is TRBV4-1, the J gene TRBJ2-7; D unresolved. Sequences were obtained from liver tumor tissue from sampling region 3. Stated subset: tumor region T3, left-lateral pole. This clonotype originated in a middle-aged man with primary liver carcinoma and hepatitis B virus infection. CDR3 DNA sequence: TGCGCCAGCAGCCCTGACCGGTCGAGCAGATCTTACGAGCAGTACTTC. This sequence encodes CASSPDRSSRSYEQYF.